The 29 T cell receptor beta chains in this list originate from one sample, sequenced in a study of shared clonotypes between healthy human individuals. Profiled with immunoSEQ multiplex PCR; TCRdb holds only in-frame clones, not every one. The data hold millions of clones, with 85% to 95% observed a single time. Sequencing was done on a sample of naive CD4+ T cells sorted from blood. Subset denoted: CD45RA+ positively selected. Receptors originate from a man aged 18 to 29 in good health.

The V gene is TRBV5-1, the J gene TRBJ2-5; weak D call: TRBD2 (5 bases). The CDR3 extends over 15 amino acids. Germline assignment: CDR1 SGHRS and CDR2 YFSETQ. Trimming removed 2 bases from V and 1 base from J, with 12 bases in between. For the CDR3, the DNA is TGCGCCAGCAGCTTTTGGAAAGGAGGCCAAGAGACCCAGTACTTC. It encodes CASSFWKGGQETQYF.

The V gene is TRBV14, the J gene TRBJ1-1, with D hard to call. The germline V gene has CDR1 SGHDN and CDR2 FVKESK. Trimming took 4 bases from V and 1 from J, leaving 10 bases between them. This CDR3 contains 14 residues. The CDR3 DNA reads TGTGCCAGCAGCCCGCTGGGTCCGAACACTGAAGCTTTCTTT. Translated: CASSPLGPNTEAFF.

The chain carries TRBV19 and TRBJ2-7; D perhaps matches TRBD1 (5 bases). The CDR3 runs 14 residues. Germline CDR1 LNHDA, CDR2 SQIVND (reference sequence). Trimming removed 2 bases at V and 3 bases at J, with 11 bases between. CDR3 residues: CASSIRTQGYEQYF. The CDR3 region has the DNA TGTGCCAGTAGTATAAGAACCCAGGGCTACGAGCAGTACTTC.

The chain recombines TRBV5-1 with TRBJ1-2; D might be TRBD1 (6 bases). Germline loops: CDR1 SGHRS, CDR2 YFSETQ. V lost 2 bases and J lost 8, with 13 bases in between. This CDR3 has 13 residues. The CDR3 protein is CASSFGAGVGYTF. CDR3 in DNA: TGCGCCAGCAGCTTTGGGGCAGGGGTAGGCTACACCTTC.

The chain joins TRBV5-4 to TRBJ1-1; a weak D match, TRBD1 (5 bases). This CDR3 spans 14 amino acids. The germline V and J ends were trimmed by 0 bases and 4 bases, with 10 bases remaining between them. CDR1 is SGHNT, CDR2 YYREEE, per germline (reference sequence). CDR3 in DNA: TGTGCCAGCAGCTTGGAAGGGGATGGCACTGAAGCTTTCTTT. It codes for CASSLEGDGTEAFF.

The gene calls are TRBV18 and TRBJ2-7; no firm D call. There are 12 residues in the CDR3. With 3 bases removed from V and 3 bases from J, the gap between germline ends came to 6 bases. Per the germline V gene, CDR1 is KGHSH and CDR2 is LQKENI. CDR3: CASSPQNYEQYF. The CDR3 region has the DNA TGTGCCAGCTCACCGCAGAACTACGAGCAGTACTTC.

Remarks on this clone: The germline gene is not matched at one end of the junction; a read error may be the cause. The chain joins TRBV7-6 to TRBJ2-3; 12 bases align to TRBD2. The CDR3 totals 15 residues. Germline assignment: CDR1 SGHVS and CDR2 FNYEAQ. The CDR3 loop is CASSLAGGYTDTQYF. In DNA form, the CDR3 reads TGTGCCAGCAGCCTAGCGGGAGGGTACACAGATACGCAGTATTTT.

The chain has TRBV9 and TRBJ2-1, with 11 bases identical to TRBD2. CDR1 is SGDLS and CDR2 is YYNGEE in the germline V gene. The CDR3 is made up of 16 amino acids. V trimming: 0 bases; J trimming: 8 bases; junction bases outside the gene matches: 7. The CDR3 DNA sequence: TGTGCCAGCAGCGTAGGTATGCTAGCGGGAGGATATGAGCAGTTCTTC. Its translation: CASSVGMLAGGYEQFF.

The chain has TRBV21-1 and TRBJ2-7; TRBD1, the D gene given by the table, was not confirmed from the DNA. TRBV21-1 is shown as a pseudogene. This CDR3 spans 15 amino acids. The CDR3 protein is CASSLVTGEAYEQYF. CDR3 coding DNA: TGTGCCAGCAGCCTAGTGACAGGGGAGGCCTACGAGCAGTACTTC.

The rearrangement links TRBV5-1 to TRBJ2-5; 11 nucleotides match TRBD2. The V segment lost 2 bases and the J segment 1 base; nucleotides outside the gene matches: 1. The germline CDR1 and CDR2 sequences are SGHRS and YFSETQ. The CDR3 spans 15 residues. CDR3 nucleotides: TGCGCCAGCAGCTTTAGCGGGGGGGTCCAAGAGACCCAGTACTTC. Translated: CASSFSGGVQETQYF.

The genes are TRBV6-5 and TRBJ2-7; a possible D gene is TRBD1 (6 bases). Deletions cut 10 bases from V and 0 bases from J, with 13 bases between. The CDR3 loop spans 13 amino acids. Germline V CDR1 and CDR2: MNHEY, SVGAGI. CDR3 residues: CATVRGPSYEQYF. The CDR3, as DNA: TGTGCCACCGTCAGGGGACCCTCCTACGAGCAGTACTTC.

CDR3 loop: CASSPPGRAITHEQYF. CDR3 bases: TGTGCCAGCTCACCACCCGGGAGGGCCATTACCCACGAGCAGTACTTC. The chain is built from TRBV18 and TRBJ2-7, with 8 bases fitting TRBD2. The CDR3 is made up of 16 amino acids. Germline V gene lookup returns CDR1 KGHSH and CDR2 LQKENI. The J segment lost 5 bases and the V segment lost 0 bases, leaving 9 bases of the junction unmatched.

The sample holds one count of this clone. The chain recombines TRBV5-1 with TRBJ1-1, with TRBD1 identical over 9 bases. V shed 6 bases and J 2 bases; nucleotides not matched to a gene: 8. Germline CDR1 is SGHRS and CDR2 is YFSETQ. This CDR3 has 15 residues. The CDR3 DNA is TGCGCCAGCAAGGACAGGGGCGGGATTAACACTGAAGCTTTCTTT. Its protein is CASKDRGGINTEAFF.

This chain uses TRBV14 with TRBJ1-2; D unclear. The CDR3 spans 13 residues. Per the germline V gene, CDR1 is SGHDN and CDR2 is FVKESK. Trimming removed 4 bases from V and 8 bases from J, with 14 bases in between. Here the CDR3 reads CASSRSTVQGYTF. The CDR3 bases are TGTGCCAGCAGCCGATCGACGGTGCAAGGCTACACCTTC.

Comment on this clone: The sample has other DNA sequences that encode this CDR3 too. The CDR3, as DNA: TGCGCCAGCAGCCCGCAGGGGGCAGGTCAGCCCCAGCATTTT. Translated, it gives CASSPQGAGQPQHF. J is TRBJ1-5 and V is TRBV5-1; 8 bases line up with TRBD1. The ends lost 4 bases at V and 6 bases at J; junction bases unmatched: 6. Germline-derived CDR1 and CDR2 are SGHRS and YFSETQ. This CDR3 comprises 14 residues.

This clone was counted a single time. The chain employs TRBV6-1 and TRBJ2-2; no definite D call. CDR3 length: 15 residues. Germline V gene data show CDR1 as MNHNS and CDR2 as SASEGT. V was cut by 1 base and J by 3 bases, with 9 bases left in between. The CDR3 DNA is TGTGCCAGCAGTGAAGGGCTACTATACACCGGGGAGCTGTTTTTT. It translates to CASSEGLLYTGELFF.

As regards this clone: This sample also contains other DNA sequences that code for the same CDR3. This chain uses TRBV19 with TRBJ1-5; D is ambiguous. Between the trimmed V and J ends, which lost 1 base and 2 bases, there was a span of 6 bases. CDR1 and CDR2 (germline): LNHDA, SQIVND (reference sequence). The CDR3 extends over 14 amino acids. CDR3 sequence (DNA): TGTGCCAGTAGTATAGCCCAGGGCAATCAGCCCCAGCATTTT. Translation: CASSIAQGNQPQHF.

V is TRBV6-6 and J is TRBJ2-6; D may correspond to TRBD1 or TRBD2 (5 bases each). This CDR3 is built from 15 residues. Germline V CDR1 and CDR2: MNHNY, SVGAGI (reference sequence). The V gene lost 8 bases and the J gene lost 0 bases, with 11 bases spanning the gap. The CDR3 sequence: CASRDLGSGANVLTF. Written as DNA, the CDR3 is TGTGCCAGCCGGGACCTAGGCTCTGGGGCCAACGTCCTGACTTTC.

This clone is a singleton in its sample. The chain joins TRBV2 to TRBJ2-5; D tentatively reads TRBD1 or TRBD2 (8 bases each). This CDR3 contains 18 residues. The V gene lost 4 bases and the J gene lost 0 bases, with 21 bases spanning the gap. Germline values: CDR1 SNHLY, CDR2 FYNNEI. In nucleotides, the CDR3 is TGTGCCAGCAGTGTCTCCCCAGGGGGCGGGGGGAACCAAGAGACCCAGTACTTC. Translation gives CASSVSPGGGGNQETQYF.

This clone was counted a single time. The rearrangement joins TRBV30 to TRBJ2-3; TRBD1 matches at 8 bases. This CDR3 is built from 13 residues. CDR1 is GTSNPN and CDR2 is SVGIG in the germline V gene (reference sequence). V was pared by 3 bases and J by 3 bases, with 2 bases of the junction left unmatched. Here the CDR3 reads CAWRTGATDTQYF. CDR3 bases: TGTGCCTGGAGGACAGGGGCTACAGATACGCAGTATTTT.

This chain connects TRBV9 to TRBJ1-6; D is unresolved. The CDR3 spans 18 residues. Trimming shortened V by 2 bases and J by 0 bases, and 15 bases separated the two germline ends. Germline CDR1 reads SGDLS; CDR2 reads YYNGEE. The CDR3 DNA reads TGTGCCAGCAGCGTCTCCTCGGGGTGGAGCTCCTATAATTCACCCCTCCACTTT. The encoded protein is CASSVSSGWSSYNSPLHF.

The chain is built from TRBV19 and TRBJ1-2, with D perhaps matching TRBD1 (6 bases). V was clipped by 3 bases and J by 4 bases, with 18 bases between them. The CDR3 contains 16 residues. Germline CDR1 reads LNHDA; CDR2 reads SQIVND (reference sequence). CDR3 loop: CASSIGPEGTIYGYTF. In nucleotides, the CDR3 is TGTGCCAGTAGTATTGGGCCGGAAGGGACAATCTATGGCTACACCTTC.

The rearrangement links TRBV18 to TRBJ2-1; no clear D gene. The CDR3 loop spans 15 amino acids. The germline V gene has CDR1 KGHSH and CDR2 LQKENI. Trimming stripped 1 base from V and 8 bases from J, with 15 bases between. CDR3: CASSPRTGGNHEQFF. The CDR3 bases are TGTGCCAGCTCACCACGGACGGGTGGTAACCATGAGCAGTTCTTC.

The chain employs TRBV5-1 and TRBJ2-7; D is undetermined. Deletions cut 2 bases from V and 1 base from J, with 7 bases between. Germline-derived CDR1 and CDR2 are SGHRS and YFSETQ. CDR3 length: 13 amino acids. CDR3 sequence reads: CASSFDLSYEQYF. The CDR3 DNA follows: TGCGCCAGCAGCTTCGACCTATCCTACGAGCAGTACTTC.

V gene TRBV2 combines with J gene TRBJ1-5; the D is unclear. V gave up 1 base and J gave up 0 bases, with 10 bases separating them. This CDR3 region has 16 residues. The V gene's germline CDR1 is SNHLY and CDR2 FYNNEI. The CDR3 region is CASSEGTVYSNQPQHF. In DNA, the CDR3 is TGTGCCAGCAGTGAAGGGACCGTGTATAGCAATCAGCCCCAGCATTTT.

This chain links TRBV7-9 with TRBJ2-7; D is unresolved. Trimming took off 1 base at V and 9 bases at J, with 10 bases between the two ends. The germline CDR1 and CDR2 sequences are SEHNR and FQNEAQ (reference sequence). This CDR3 comprises 12 residues. The CDR3 loop reads CASSLEVSVQYF. The CDR3 DNA sequence: TGTGCCAGCAGCTTAGAAGTTTCGGTGCAGTACTTC.

V gene TRBV6-4 combines with J gene TRBJ2-2; D gene uncertain. Germline V lookup: CDR1 MRHNA, CDR2 SNTAGT. This CDR3 comprises 18 residues. V was shortened by 4 bases and J by 2 bases, with 20 bases between the two germline ends. The CDR3 bases are TGTGCCAGCAGTGCGCCCCCCTTTCAGAGACCTAACACCGGGGAGCTGTTTTTT. It specifies CASSAPPFQRPNTGELFF.

The chain joins TRBV4-1 to TRBJ1-6, with D tentatively TRBD1 (5 bases). The CDR3 is 16 residues long. Germline loops: CDR1 MGHRA, CDR2 YSYEKL. V lost 5 bases and J 6 bases, leaving 17 bases between the germline ends. CDR3 sequence: CASSTSKGGGNSPLHF. The DNA of the CDR3 is TGCGCCAGCAGCACGTCAAAGGGTGGGGGTAATTCACCCCTCCACTTT.

With regard to this clone: Other DNA sequences in this specimen translate into the identical CDR3. DNA for the CDR3: TGCGCCAGCAGCTTGGAACAGGGGAATGAAAAACTGTTTTTT. Residues: CASSLEQGNEKLFF. V usage is TRBV5-1 and J usage is TRBJ1-4, with 7 bases lining up with TRBD1. The ends lost 0 bases at V and 5 bases at J; junction bases unmatched: 1. The CDR3 extends over 14 amino acids. Germline CDR1 is SGHRS and CDR2 is YFSETQ. Using reference TRBV5-1 and TRBJ1-4 for the parts outside the CDR3, the full variable domain is KAGVTQTPRYLIKTRGQQVTLSCSPISGHRSVSWYQQTPGQGLQFLFEYFSETQRNKGNFPGRFSGRQFSNSRSEMNVSTLELGDSALYLCASSLEQGNEKLFFGSGTQLSVL.